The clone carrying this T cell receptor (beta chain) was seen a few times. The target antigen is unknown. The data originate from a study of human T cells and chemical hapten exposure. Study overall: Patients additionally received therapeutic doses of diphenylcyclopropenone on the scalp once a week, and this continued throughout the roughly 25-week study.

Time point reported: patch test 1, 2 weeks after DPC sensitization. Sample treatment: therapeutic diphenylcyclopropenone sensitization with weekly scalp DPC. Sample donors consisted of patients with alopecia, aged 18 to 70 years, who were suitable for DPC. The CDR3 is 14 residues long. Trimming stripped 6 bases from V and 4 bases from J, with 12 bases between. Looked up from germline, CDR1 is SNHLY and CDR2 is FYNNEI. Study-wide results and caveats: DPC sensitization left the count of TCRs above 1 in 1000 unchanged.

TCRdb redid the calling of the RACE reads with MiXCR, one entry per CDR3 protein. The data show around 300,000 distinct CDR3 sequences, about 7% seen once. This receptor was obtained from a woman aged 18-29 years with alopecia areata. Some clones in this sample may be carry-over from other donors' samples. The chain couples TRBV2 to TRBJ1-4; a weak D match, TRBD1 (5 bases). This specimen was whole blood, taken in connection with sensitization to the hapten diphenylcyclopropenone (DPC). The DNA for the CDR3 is TGTGCCAGCAGAGATTCAGGGCTTAATGAAAAACTGTTTTTT. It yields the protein CASRDSGLNEKLFF.